These 11 T cell receptor beta chains were all obtained from the same sample, sequenced in a study of cytomegalovirus exposure and HLA in healthy donors. 60 Vbeta and 13 Jbeta primers were used in PCR. Method: immunoSEQ multiplex PCR; TCRdb's copy keeps in-frame clones and lacks some. The profile shows 130,000 to 150,000 clones, just under 75% of them singletons. Sequenced material: PBMCs. All receptors derive from a woman aged 18 to 35 in good health and CMV-seronegative.

The rearrangement joins TRBV4-3 to TRBJ1-1; D is possibly TRBD1 (5 bases). The germline V gene has CDR1 LGHNA and CDR2 YSLEER. Trimming pared 5 bases from V and 2 bases from J, leaving 12 bases between. This CDR3 is 14 amino acids long. CDR3 protein: CASSISTANTEAFF. The CDR3 bases are TGCGCCAGCAGCATATCGACAGCTAACACTGAAGCTTTCTTT.

This clone was recorded a few times. The chain links TRBV10-3 to TRBJ1-4, with 7 positions matching TRBD1. The junction had 10 bases not matched to a gene; V was cut back by 6 bases and J by 3 bases. Germline assignment: CDR1 ENHRY and CDR2 SYGVKD. The CDR3 covers 16 residues. The CDR3 region has the DNA TGTGCCATCAGCCCGGACAGGATCGCTTCTAATGAAAAACTGTTTTTT. Translated, it gives CAISPDRIASNEKLFF.

The chain recombines TRBV4-1 with TRBJ1-4; TRBD1 aligns across 9 bases. CDR3 length equals 16 residues. V trimming: 0 bases; J trimming: 7 bases; junction bases outside the gene matches: 6. In germline, CDR1 is MGHRA, CDR2 YSYEKL. CDR3 nucleotide sequence: TGCGCCAGCAGCCAAGACCCCCAACAGGGGGCTGAAAAACTGTTTTTT. The encoded protein is CASSQDPQQGAEKLFF.

V is TRBV12-2 and J is TRBJ2-3; the D call TRBD2 from the table was never checked on the DNA. TRBV12-2 counts as a pseudogene. CDR3 length equals 18 residues. CDR3 residues: CASRLGTSGETSTDTQYF. CDR3 DNA sequence: TGTGCAAGTCGCTTAGGGACTAGCGGAGAGACTAGCACAGATACGCAGTATTTT.

This chain uses TRBV4-1 with TRBJ1-1; D gene ambiguous. Per the germline V gene, CDR1 is MGHRA and CDR2 is YSYEKL. This CDR3 is 13 amino acids long. Deletions cut 5 bases from V and 4 bases from J, with 11 bases between. The CDR3 is CASSLSGSTEAFF. In DNA, the CDR3 is TGCGCCAGCAGCTTAAGCGGGAGCACTGAAGCTTTCTTT.

This clone was counted only a few times. This chain uses TRBV7-2 with TRBJ1-5; 7 bases agree with TRBD1. Trimming removed 5 bases from V and 6 bases from J; junction bases left unmatched: 4. The CDR3 sequence is 13 residues long. Germline assignment: CDR1 SGHTA and CDR2 FQGNSA. CDR3 nucleotide sequence: TGTGCCAGCAGCCCGACAGGGACTCAGCCCCAGCATTTT. It translates to CASSPTGTQPQHF.

This clone was seen a handful of times. The chain employs TRBV9 and TRBJ2-3; 11 bases agree with TRBD2. The germline CDR1 and CDR2 sequences are SGDLS and YYNGEE. After removal of 0 bases from V and 2 bases from J, the junction contained 2 bases not matched to a gene. This CDR3 spans 16 amino acids. CDR3 residues: CASSVGLAGYTDTQYF. CDR3 sequence (DNA): TGTGCCAGCAGCGTAGGACTAGCGGGATACACAGATACGCAGTATTTT.

The CDR3 loop is CAIVDRGLSTF. The CDR3 nucleotides are TGTGCCATCGTTGACAGGGGGCTGAGCACCTTC. The V gene is TRBV10-3, the J gene TRBJ1-2; 10 bases agree with TRBD1. CDR1 is ENHRY, CDR2 SYGVKD, per germline. The CDR3 runs 11 residues. The ends lost 8 bases at V and 13 bases at J; junction bases unmatched: 7.

This clone was observed a single time. The V and J genes are TRBV7-2 and TRBJ2-7; 10 nucleotides line up with TRBD2. This CDR3 region has 15 residues. V lost 4 bases to trimming and J lost 4 bases; unmatched junction nucleotides: 7. From germline, CDR1 is SGHTA and CDR2 FQGNSA. The CDR3 sequence: CASSSSAGGPYEQYV. The CDR3 nucleotides read TGTGCCAGCAGCTCATCAGCGGGAGGGCCTTACGAGCAGTACGTC.

The V call is TRBV11-3, the J call TRBJ2-2, with 8 bases fitting TRBD1. In germline, CDR1 is SGHNT, CDR2 YENEEA. CDR3 length equals 14 residues. The junction had 4 bases not matched to a gene; V was cut back by 5 bases and J by 5 bases. The CDR3 region has the DNA TGTGCCAGCAGCCCGGGACAGGCTACCGGGGAGCTGTTTTTT. Translating gives CASSPGQATGELFF.

The chain employs TRBV7-6 and TRBJ2-4; 7 nucleotides align to TRBD2. This CDR3 has 15 residues. Germline loops: CDR1 SGHVS, CDR2 FNYEAQ. Trimming at V came to 2 bases and at J to 12 bases, leaving 13 bases not matched to a gene. CDR3 bases: TGTGCCAGCAGCTTAAGCGGGATATCATCAGACAGTCAGTACTTC. As protein: CASSLSGISSDSQYF.